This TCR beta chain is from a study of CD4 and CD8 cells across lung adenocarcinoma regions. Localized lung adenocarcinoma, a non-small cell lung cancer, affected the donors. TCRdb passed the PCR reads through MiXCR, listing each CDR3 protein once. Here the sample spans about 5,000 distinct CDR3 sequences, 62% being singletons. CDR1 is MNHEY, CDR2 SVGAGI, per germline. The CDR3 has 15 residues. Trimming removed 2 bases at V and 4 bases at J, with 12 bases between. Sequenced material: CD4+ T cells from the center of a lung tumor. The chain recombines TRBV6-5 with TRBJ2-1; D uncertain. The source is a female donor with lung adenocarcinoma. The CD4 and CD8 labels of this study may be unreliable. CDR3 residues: CASSYVLDTYNEQFF. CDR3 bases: TGTGCCAGCAGTTACGTTCTAGACACTTACAATGAGCAGTTCTTC.